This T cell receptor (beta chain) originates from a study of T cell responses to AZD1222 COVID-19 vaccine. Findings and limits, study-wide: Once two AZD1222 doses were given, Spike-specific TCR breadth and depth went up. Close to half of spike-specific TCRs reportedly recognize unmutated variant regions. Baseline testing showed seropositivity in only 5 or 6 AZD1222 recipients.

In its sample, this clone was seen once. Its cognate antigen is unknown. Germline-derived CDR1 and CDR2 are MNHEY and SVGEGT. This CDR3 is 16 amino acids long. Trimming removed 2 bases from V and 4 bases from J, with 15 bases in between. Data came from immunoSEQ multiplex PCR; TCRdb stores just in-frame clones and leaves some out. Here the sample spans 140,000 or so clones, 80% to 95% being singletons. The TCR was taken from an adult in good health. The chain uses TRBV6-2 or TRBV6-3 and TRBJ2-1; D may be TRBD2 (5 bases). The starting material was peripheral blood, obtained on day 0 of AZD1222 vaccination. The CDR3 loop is CASSYGLGRGYNEQFF. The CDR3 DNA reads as TGTGCCAGCAGTTACGGCCTCGGAAGAGGGTACAATGAGCAGTTCTTC.